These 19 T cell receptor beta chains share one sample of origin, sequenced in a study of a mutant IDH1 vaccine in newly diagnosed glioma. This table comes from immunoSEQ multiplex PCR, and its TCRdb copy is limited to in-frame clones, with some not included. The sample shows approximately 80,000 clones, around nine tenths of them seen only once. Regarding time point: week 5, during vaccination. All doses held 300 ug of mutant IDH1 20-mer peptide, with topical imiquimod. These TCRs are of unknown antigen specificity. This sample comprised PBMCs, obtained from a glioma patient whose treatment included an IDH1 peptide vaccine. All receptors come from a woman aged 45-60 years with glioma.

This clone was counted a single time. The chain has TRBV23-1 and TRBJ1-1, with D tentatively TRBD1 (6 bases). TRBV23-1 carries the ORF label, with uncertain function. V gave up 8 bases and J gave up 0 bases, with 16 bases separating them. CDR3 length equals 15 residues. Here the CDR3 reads CASGERGDLNTEAFF. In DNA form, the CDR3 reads TGCGCCAGCGGGGAAAGGGGGGATCTGAACACTGAAGCTTTCTTT.

In nucleotides, the CDR3 is TGTGCCACCAGCAGAGGAGGGAGCGGAGGCTCCTACGAGCAGTACTTC. Its protein product is CATSRGGSGGSYEQYF. The chain links TRBV15 to TRBJ2-7, with D maybe TRBD2 (5 bases). This CDR3 has 16 residues. V was clipped by 1 base and J by 0 bases, with 13 bases between them. The germline CDR1 and CDR2 sequences are LNHNV and YYDKDF (reference sequence).

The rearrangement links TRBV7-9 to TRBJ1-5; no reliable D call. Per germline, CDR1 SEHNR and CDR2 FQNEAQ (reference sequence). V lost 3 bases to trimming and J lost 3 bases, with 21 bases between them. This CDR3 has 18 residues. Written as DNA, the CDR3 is TGTGCCAGCAGCTTGGGCCCTGGCGGTCCTACTTCCAATCAGCCCCAGCATTTT. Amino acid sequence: CASSLGPGGPTSNQPQHF.

CDR3 nucleotides: TGCGCCAGCAGCCCGACTGCCCGAGCGGACCAGAGTAATGAGCAGTTCTTC. Encoded protein: CASSPTARADQSNEQFF. This chain uses TRBV4-1 with TRBJ2-1, with TRBD2 as a possible D gene (5 bases). Germline assignment: CDR1 MGHRA and CDR2 YSYEKL. The CDR3 covers 17 residues. Between the trimmed V and J ends, which lost 4 bases and 7 bases, there was a span of 23 bases.

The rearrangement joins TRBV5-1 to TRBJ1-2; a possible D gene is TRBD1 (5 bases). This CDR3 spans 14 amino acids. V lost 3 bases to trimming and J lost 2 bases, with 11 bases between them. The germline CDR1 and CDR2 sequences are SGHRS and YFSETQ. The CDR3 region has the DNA TGCGCCAGCAGCTATAGTCCAGGGAACTATGGCTACACCTTC. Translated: CASSYSPGNYGYTF.

CDR3 bases: TGTGCCAGCAGCCTTTCTTACGAGCAGTACTTC. It translates to CASSLSYEQYF. This sequence joins TRBV13 and TRBJ2-7, with D unresolved. V was cut by 5 bases and J by 4 bases, with 6 bases left in between. The germline CDR1 and CDR2 sequences are PRHDT and FYEKMQ (reference sequence). The CDR3 consists of 11 residues.

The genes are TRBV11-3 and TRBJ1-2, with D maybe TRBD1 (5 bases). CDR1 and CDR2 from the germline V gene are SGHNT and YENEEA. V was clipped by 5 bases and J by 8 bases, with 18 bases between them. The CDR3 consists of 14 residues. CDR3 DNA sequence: TGTGCCAGCAGCCAAGCCGGAACAGGTGGAGGCTACACCTTC. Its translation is CASSQAGTGGGYTF.

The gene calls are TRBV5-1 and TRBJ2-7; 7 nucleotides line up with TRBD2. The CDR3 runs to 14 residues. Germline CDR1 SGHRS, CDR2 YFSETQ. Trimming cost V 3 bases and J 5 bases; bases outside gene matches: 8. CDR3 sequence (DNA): TGCGCCAGCAGCTCTTGGACTAGTGTCGACGAGCAGTACTTC. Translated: CASSSWTSVDEQYF.

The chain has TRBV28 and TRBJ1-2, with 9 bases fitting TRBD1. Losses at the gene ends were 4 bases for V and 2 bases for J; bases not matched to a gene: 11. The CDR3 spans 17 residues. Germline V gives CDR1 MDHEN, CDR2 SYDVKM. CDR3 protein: CASSSPGTGRRNYGYTF. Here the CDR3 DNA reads TGTGCCAGCAGTTCCCCCGGGACAGGGAGGAGAAACTATGGCTACACCTTC.

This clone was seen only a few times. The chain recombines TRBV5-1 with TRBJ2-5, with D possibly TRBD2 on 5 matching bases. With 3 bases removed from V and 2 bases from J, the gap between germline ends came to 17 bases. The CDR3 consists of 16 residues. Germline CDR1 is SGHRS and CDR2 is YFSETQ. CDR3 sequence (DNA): TGCGCCAGCAGCTCGATGCCCGGAGGAAGGCAAGAGACCCAGTACTTC. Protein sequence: CASSSMPGGRQETQYF.

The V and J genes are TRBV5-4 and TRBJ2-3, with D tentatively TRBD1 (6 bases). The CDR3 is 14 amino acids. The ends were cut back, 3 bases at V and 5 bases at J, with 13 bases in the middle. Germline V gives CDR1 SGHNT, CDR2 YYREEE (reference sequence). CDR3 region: CASSYGTSGDTQYF. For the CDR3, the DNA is TGTGCCAGCAGCTACGGGACATCAGGAGATACGCAGTATTTT.

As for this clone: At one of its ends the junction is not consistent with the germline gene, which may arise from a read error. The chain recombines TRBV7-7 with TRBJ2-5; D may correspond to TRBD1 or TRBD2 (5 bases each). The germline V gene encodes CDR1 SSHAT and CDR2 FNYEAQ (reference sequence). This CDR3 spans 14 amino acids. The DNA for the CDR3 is TGTGCTAGCAGCGTCGGGACGGGGCAAGAGACCCAGTACTTC. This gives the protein CASSVGTGQETQYF.

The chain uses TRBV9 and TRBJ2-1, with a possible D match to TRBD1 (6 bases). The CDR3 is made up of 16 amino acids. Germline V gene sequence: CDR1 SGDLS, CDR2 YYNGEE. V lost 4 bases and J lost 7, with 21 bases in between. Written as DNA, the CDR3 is TGTGCCAGCAGCCCCCAGGGAGACAGGCGCGGTAATGAGCAGTTCTTC. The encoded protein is CASSPQGDRRGNEQFF.

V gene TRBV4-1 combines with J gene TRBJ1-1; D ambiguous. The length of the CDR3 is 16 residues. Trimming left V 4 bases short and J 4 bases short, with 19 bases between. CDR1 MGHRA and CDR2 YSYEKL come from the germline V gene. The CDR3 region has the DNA TGCGCCAGCAGCCGACCCTCGAGGATGGGCATCACTGAAGCTTTCTTT. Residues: CASSRPSRMGITEAFF.

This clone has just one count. The CDR3, as DNA: TGTGCCTGGAACCCCTCCGACGCTTCCTACGAGCAGTACTTC. It is translated as CAWNPSDASYEQYF. This chain uses TRBV30 with TRBJ2-7; D ambiguous. Germline V gene data show CDR1 as GTSNPN and CDR2 as SVGIG (reference sequence). This CDR3 has 14 residues. V lost 4 bases and J 1 base, leaving 14 bases between the germline ends.

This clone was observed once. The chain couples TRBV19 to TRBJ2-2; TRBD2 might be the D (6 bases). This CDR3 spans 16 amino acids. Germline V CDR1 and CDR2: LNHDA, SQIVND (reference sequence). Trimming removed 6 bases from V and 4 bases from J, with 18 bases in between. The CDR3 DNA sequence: TGTGCCAGTAGCACTTCTGGAGGGCGGGGCACCGGGGAGCTGTTTTTT. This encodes CASSTSGGRGTGELFF.

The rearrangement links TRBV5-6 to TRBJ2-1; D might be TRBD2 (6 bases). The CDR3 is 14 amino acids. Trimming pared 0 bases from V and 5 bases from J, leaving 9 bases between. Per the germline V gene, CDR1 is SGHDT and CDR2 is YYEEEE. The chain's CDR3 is CASSLGLGDNEQFF. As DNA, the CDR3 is TGTGCCAGCAGCTTGGGACTAGGCGACAATGAGCAGTTCTTC. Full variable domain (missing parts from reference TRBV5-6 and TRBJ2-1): DAGVTQSPTHLIKTRGQQVTLRCSPKSGHDTVSWYQQALGQGPQFIFQYYEEEERQRGNFPDRFSGHQFPNYSSELNVNALLLGDSALYLCASSLGLGDNEQFFGPGTRLTVL.

This CDR3 is CASSLVGVYEQYF. The CDR3 nucleotides read TGCGCCAGCAGCCTCGTAGGAGTCTACGAGCAGTACTTC. V gene TRBV5-1 combines with J gene TRBJ2-7; D remains ambiguous. Germline V CDR1 and CDR2: SGHRS, YFSETQ. The CDR3 runs 13 residues. The V end lost 4 bases, the J end lost 3 bases, and 11 bases lay between the germline ends.

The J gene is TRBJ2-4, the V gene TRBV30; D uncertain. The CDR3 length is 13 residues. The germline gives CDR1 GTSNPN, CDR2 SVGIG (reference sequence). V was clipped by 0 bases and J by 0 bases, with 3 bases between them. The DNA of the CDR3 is TGTGCCTGGAGTGTTGGAGCCAAAAACATTCAGTACTTC. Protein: CAWSVGAKNIQYF.